The following is a TCR beta chain sequence with its context. A junction end diverges from the germline sequence, so it may reflect a read error. Some clones are missing from TCRdb's copy, which holds only in-frame ones; the method was immunoSEQ multiplex PCR. The sample yields approximately 83,000 clones, 85% to 95% seen once. The data belong to a study of T cell changes during pregnancy in multiple sclerosis. The CDR3 length is 15 residues. The germline gives CDR1 SGHTS, CDR2 YDEGEE. The chain combines TRBV5-8 with TRBJ1-5, with a weak D call TRBD1 (5 bases). Sequencing used peripheral blood, obtained in the third trimester of pregnancy. The receptor was isolated from a female donor with multiple sclerosis, enrolled in a pregnancy study. The CDR3 sequence: CASRFITGSNQPQHF. The CDR3 bases are TGTGCCAGCCGCTTCATTACAGGTAGCAATCAGCCCCAGCATTTT.